This TCR beta chain stems from a study of CD8 T cells in Susac syndrome. Study results and caveats: It was acknowledged in the study that its TCR sequencing and HLA analysis involved a relatively small number of individuals.

The RNA, roughly 0.45 to 1 ug, was put through reverse transcription using random hexamers. Amplification of TCR beta CDR3 was carried out by immunoSEQ multiplex PCR, which covered 54 Vbeta and 13 Jbeta segments. TCRdb re-derived calls from the immunoSEQ multiplex PCR reads in MiXCR, one entry per CDR3 protein. The data hold about 430,000 distinct CDR3 sequences, with roughly 85% observed a single time. Regarding this clonotype: The antigen remains undetermined.

The CDR3 loop spans 16 amino acids. Trimming removed 1 base from V and 5 bases from J; junction bases left unmatched: 7. Germline-derived CDR1 and CDR2 are KGHSH and LQKENI. This chain links TRBV18 with TRBJ1-5; 8 bases align to TRBD1. The TCR originated in a human donor with multiple sclerosis. Material: CD8+ T cells from PBMCs. The chain's CDR3 is CASSPLGQGVDQPQHF. The DNA of the CDR3 is TGTGCCAGCTCACCACTCGGACAGGGAGTGGATCAGCCCCAGCATTTT.